This paragraph reports one T cell receptor beta chain. Its antigen is undetermined. The source of the sample is a study of shared clonotypes between healthy human individuals. Libraries were prepared by immunoSEQ multiplex PCR; TCRdb keeps only in-frame clonotypes and omits some of them. The data hold almost 750,000 clones, with over 55% observed a single time. The study's findings and limits: Among non-shared clonotypes, generation probabilities were lower than among those shared by all four donors.

The TCR sequence derives from a woman in her thirties in good health. The specimen sequenced was memory CD4+ T cells sorted from blood. Described subset: CD45RA-negative fraction.

The CDR3 DNA reads TGCGCCAGCAGCCAACAAGGACTGGTCCTAGTTAGAAGGAACACTGAAGCTTTCTTT. Residues: CASSQQGLVLVRRNTEAFF. The V and J genes are TRBV4-1 and TRBJ1-1, with unresolved D. The V end was cut by 2 bases, the J end by 1 base, with 23 bases between. The CDR3 has 19 residues. The germline V gene encodes CDR1 MGHRA and CDR2 YSYEKL.